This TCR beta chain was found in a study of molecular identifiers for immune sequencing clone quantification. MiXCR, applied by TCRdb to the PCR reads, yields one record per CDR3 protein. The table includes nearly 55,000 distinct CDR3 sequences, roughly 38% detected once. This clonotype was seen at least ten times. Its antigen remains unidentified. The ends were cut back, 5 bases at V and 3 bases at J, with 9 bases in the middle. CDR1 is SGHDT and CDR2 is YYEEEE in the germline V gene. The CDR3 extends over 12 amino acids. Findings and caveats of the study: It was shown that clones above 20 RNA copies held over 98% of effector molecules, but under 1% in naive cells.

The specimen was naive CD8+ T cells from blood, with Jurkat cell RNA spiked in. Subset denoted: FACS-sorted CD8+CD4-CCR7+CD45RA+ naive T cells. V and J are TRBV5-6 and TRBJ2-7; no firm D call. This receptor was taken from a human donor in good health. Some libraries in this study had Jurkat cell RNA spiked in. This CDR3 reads CASSFGDYEQYF. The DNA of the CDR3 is TGTGCCAGCAGTTTTGGGGACTACGAGCAGTACTTC.